This passage covers 20 T cell receptor beta chains from one sample sequenced in a study of cytomegalovirus exposure and HLA in healthy donors. Researchers ran the PCR with 60 Vbeta and 13 Jbeta primers. Profiling relied on immunoSEQ multiplex PCR, and the TCRdb table lists in-frame clones only, not all of them. The listing contains roughly 50,000 clones. Sequencing input: PBMCs. These TCRs come from a woman aged 35 to 49 in good health and CMV-seronegative.

The rearrangement joins TRBV7-3 to TRBJ2-1; 10 nucleotides line up with TRBD2. There are 15 residues in the CDR3. V dropped 2 bases and J dropped 7; count of bases not matched to a gene: 5. CDR1 SGHTA and CDR2 FQGTGA come from the germline V gene. CDR3 amino acids: CASSLLAGVRNEQFF. DNA of the CDR3: TGTGCCAGCAGCTTACTAGCGGGAGTCCGGAATGAGCAGTTCTTC.

The chain links TRBV4-3 to TRBJ2-5; TRBD2 is a possible D gene (6 bases). The V gene lost 1 base and the J gene lost 2 bases, with 17 bases spanning the gap. The CDR3 contains 17 residues. From germline, CDR1 is LGHNA and CDR2 YSLEER. CDR3 in DNA: TGCGCCAGCAGCCAAGGGGTCGGAGGGGCTCGACAAGAGACCCAGTACTTC. This encodes CASSQGVGGARQETQYF.

The chain is built from TRBV10-3 and TRBJ1-2, with 7 bases matching TRBD1. V dropped 5 bases and J dropped 7; count of bases not matched to a gene: 10. Germline V CDR1 and CDR2: ENHRY, SYGVKD. This CDR3 region has 14 residues. Written as DNA, the CDR3 is TGTGCCATCAGTAGCGGGGGGACAGAAGGTGGCTACACCTTC. Translated, it gives CAISSGGTEGGYTF.

The V gene is TRBV28, the J gene TRBJ1-1; weak D call: TRBD1 (6 bases). Germline CDR1 MDHEN, CDR2 SYDVKM. This CDR3 is built from 17 residues. With 8 bases removed from V and 1 base from J, the gap between germline ends came to 23 bases. The CDR3 protein is CASLQLPGWGRNTEAFF. The DNA for the CDR3 is TGTGCCAGCCTACAACTACCTGGATGGGGGCGGAACACTGAAGCTTTCTTT. The variable domain in full, with the rest retrieved from reference TRBV28 and TRBJ1-1, is DVKVTQSSRYLVKRTGEKVFLECVQDMDHENMFWYRQDPGLGLRLIYFSYDVKMKEKGDIPEGYSVSREKKERFSLILESASTNQTSMYLCASLQLPGWGRNTEAFFGQGTRLTVV.

CDR3 sequence (DNA): TGTGCCAGTAGTATAGAGAGAGGGGAGCTGTTTTTT. This gives the protein CASSIERGELFF. This sequence joins TRBV19 and TRBJ2-2; D gene ambiguous. This CDR3 is 12 amino acids long. The V gene's germline CDR1 is LNHDA and CDR2 SQIVND (reference sequence). The V and J ends lost 0 bases and 8 bases respectively, with 4 bases between them.

The chain uses TRBV4-3 and TRBJ2-1; 9 nucleotides agree with TRBD1. There are 16 residues in the CDR3. V shed 1 base and J 2 bases; nucleotides not matched to a gene: 3. Per germline, CDR1 LGHNA and CDR2 YSLEER. CDR3 amino acids: CASSQVWDRAYNEQFF. CDR3 bases: TGCGCCAGCAGCCAAGTTTGGGACAGGGCCTACAATGAGCAGTTCTTC.

J is TRBJ2-7 and V is TRBV19; 10 nucleotides match TRBD2. The V gene end was trimmed by 4 bases and the J gene end by 3 bases; junction bases not matched to a gene: 12. Germline V lookup: CDR1 LNHDA, CDR2 SQIVND (reference sequence). CDR3 length: 17 amino acids. The CDR3 nucleotides are TGTGCCAGTAGTAGGAAGGGGTTAGCGGGAGGAATCTACGAGCAGTACTTC. It codes for CASSRKGLAGGIYEQYF.

This chain uses TRBV9 with TRBJ2-4; 7 bases fit TRBD2. The ends lost 0 bases at V and 4 bases at J; junction bases unmatched: 1. The germline V gene encodes CDR1 SGDLS and CDR2 YYNGEE. This CDR3 has 14 amino acids. Written as DNA, the CDR3 is TGTGCCAGCAGCGTAGGAGCGGGAAAAAACATTCAGTACTTC. This translates into CASSVGAGKNIQYF.

This chain links TRBV4-3 with TRBJ2-7; the match to TRBD2 covers 13 bases. After removal of 4 bases from V and 1 base from J, the junction contained 1 base not matched to a gene. The germline gives CDR1 LGHNA, CDR2 YSLEER. The CDR3 totals 15 residues. The DNA of the CDR3 is TGCGCCAGCAGCCGGACTAGCGGGGGTTCCTACGAGCAGTACTTC. Protein sequence: CASSRTSGGSYEQYF.

The J gene is TRBJ2-3, the V gene TRBV19, with D unclear. This CDR3 is 12 amino acids long. The germline V and J ends were trimmed by 6 bases and 0 bases, with 4 bases remaining between them. CDR1 LNHDA and CDR2 SQIVND come from the germline V gene (reference sequence). The DNA for the CDR3 is TGTGCCAGTAGCGTAAGCACAGATACGCAGTATTTT. It specifies CASSVSTDTQYF.

The J gene is TRBJ1-2, the V gene TRBV28; TRBD1 aligns across 9 bases. Germline CDR1 reads MDHEN; CDR2 reads SYDVKM. The CDR3 extends over 15 amino acids. With V trimmed by 7 bases and J by 5 bases, 11 bases remained unmatched. CDR3 in DNA: TGTGCCAGCAAAACAGGGGGCAACCGGAAATATGGCTACACCTTC. This translates into CASKTGGNRKYGYTF.

The rearrangement links TRBV5-1 to TRBJ1-6, with TRBD1 matching 8 bases. Germline loops: CDR1 SGHRS, CDR2 YFSETQ. V dropped 4 bases and J dropped 0; count of bases not matched to a gene: 12. CDR3 length: 19 amino acids. CDR3 region: CASSPDRGSPTSYNSPLHF. The DNA for the CDR3 is TGCGCCAGCAGCCCCGACAGGGGATCCCCCACCTCCTATAATTCACCCCTCCACTTT.

The rearrangement uses TRBV7-9 and TRBJ1-2; 9 nucleotides match TRBD1. Germline V gene data show CDR1 as SEHNR and CDR2 as FQNEAQ (reference sequence). The CDR3 covers 13 residues. V lost 5 bases to trimming and J lost 6 bases; unmatched junction nucleotides: 4. The CDR3 sequence is CASSHRDRDGYTF. The CDR3 DNA is TGTGCCAGCAGCCACCGGGACAGGGATGGCTACACCTTC. The whole variable domain, remainder taken from reference TRBV7-9 and TRBJ1-2, is DTGVSQNPRHKITKRGQNVTFRCDPISEHNRLYWYRQTLGQGPEFLTYFQNEAQLEKSRLLSDRFSAERPKGSFSTLEIQRTEQGDSAMYLCASSHRDRDGYTFGSGTRLTVV.

This chain joins TRBV29-1 and TRBJ2-3; 8 bases are a match to TRBD2. Germline V CDR1 and CDR2: SQVTM, ANQGSEA. The CDR3 spans 14 residues. V was pared by 3 bases and J by 3 bases, with 5 bases of the junction left unmatched. The CDR3 coding sequence is TGCAGCGTTGAGGTTGGCGGGGGGACAGATACGCAGTATTTT. It is translated as CSVEVGGGTDTQYF.

The chain uses TRBV11-2 and TRBJ2-2; TRBD1 might be the D (5 bases). CDR1 is SGHAT, CDR2 FQNNGV, per germline. The CDR3 sequence is 15 residues long. V was pared by 3 bases and J by 0 bases, with 8 bases between. The CDR3 protein is CASSFQGSNTGELFF. CDR3 DNA: TGTGCCAGCAGCTTCCAGGGATCGAACACCGGGGAGCTGTTTTTT.

DNA of the CDR3: TGTGCCAGCTCATCCGGGCAGGGGGCTAAACGGTATTTT. Its protein is CASSSGQGAKRYF. The rearrangement links TRBV18 to TRBJ2-3, with TRBD1 matching over 8 bases. CDR1 is KGHSH, CDR2 LQKENI, per germline. Trimming cost V 5 bases and J 14 bases; bases outside gene matches: 12. CDR3 length: 13 residues.

The rearrangement links TRBV18 to TRBJ1-3; 8 positions match TRBD1. This CDR3 is built from 15 residues. CDR1 KGHSH and CDR2 LQKENI come from the germline V gene. The V gene end was trimmed by 6 bases and the J gene end by 4 bases; junction bases not matched to a gene: 8. The CDR3 loop reads CASSPDRAGGNTIYF. The CDR3 bases are TGTGCCAGCTCCCCGGACAGGGCCGGGGGAAACACCATATATTTT.

This chain uses TRBV6-5 with TRBJ1-1, with 9 positions matching TRBD1. The CDR3 runs 14 residues. After removal of 6 bases from V and 4 bases from J, the junction contained 6 bases not matched to a gene. Germline loops: CDR1 MNHEY, CDR2 SVGAGI. CDR3 sequence reads: CASSHRGRGTEAFF. CDR3 DNA sequence: TGTGCCAGCAGCCACAGGGGGCGAGGCACTGAAGCTTTCTTT.

V usage is TRBV2 and J usage is TRBJ2-1; 8 bases fit TRBD2. Germline V CDR1 and CDR2: SNHLY, FYNNEI. V lost 4 bases, J lost 5 bases, and 7 bases stayed unmatched. This CDR3 region has 15 residues. This chain's CDR3 is CASSGLTGGNNEQFF. The CDR3 region has the DNA TGTGCCAGCAGTGGCCTTACGGGGGGGAACAATGAGCAGTTCTTC.

The chain combines TRBV6-6 with TRBJ2-5, with D tentatively TRBD2 (5 bases). Germline V gives CDR1 MNHNY, CDR2 SVGAGI (reference sequence). The CDR3 spans 13 residues. V gave up 7 bases and J gave up 5 bases, with 14 bases separating them. DNA of the CDR3: TGTGCCAGCATGAGGGAGTTCTGGGAGACCCAGTACTTC. It codes for CASMREFWETQYF.